The rows below give T cell receptor beta chains drawn from one sample of a study of T-cell reconstitution after alpha-beta-depleted transplantation in children. TCRdb fed the PCR reads into MiXCR, producing one record per CDR3 protein. This sample has 700,000 to 850,000 distinct CDR3 sequences; around 17% occur once, and the top ten carry roughly 5%. Sample: PBMCs, mostly from graft donor cells, taken 360 days after TCRalphabeta/CD19-depleted stem cell transplant. These receptors were collected from a male patient aged 10-17 years who had a stem cell transplant for acute lymphoblastic leukemia, so the T cells may come from the graft donor. CDR3s include the opening cysteine and the closing phenylalanine or tryptophan. The order of the fields is V gene, clone size, D gene, J gene, CDR3 protein, CDR3 DNA. The D gene is left open where the match is weak. Where a row states a size, it is once, few, many or the class of an expanded clone; other rows omit it.

>TRBV6-1|NA|TRBD1|TRBJ1-2
CASTDPGQGYGYTF
TGTGCCAGCACCGACCCTGGACAGGGGTATGGCTACACCTTC
>TRBV3-1|NA|TRBD2|TRBJ2-3
CASSHLRGRTRRTDTQYF
TGTGCCAGCAGCCACCTTCGTGGTAGGACTAGGCGCACAGATACGCAGTATTTT
>TRBV19|NA|NA|TRBJ1-5
CASSITSRRRLQPQHF
TGTGCCAGTAGTATAACTTCCCGCAGGCGTCTTCAGCCCCAGCATTTT
>TRBV7-9|NA|TRBD2|TRBJ2-1
CASSLGTSRTYNEQFF
TGTGCCAGCAGCCTTGGGACTAGTAGGACCTACAATGAGCAGTTCTTC
>TRBV10-3|few|NA|TRBJ2-7
CAITIETYQIADEQYF
TGTGCCATCACGATTGAGACGTACCAGATCGCCGACGAGCAGTACTTC
>TRBV5-1|few|NA|TRBJ2-3
CATNWGMRTDTQYF
TGCGCCACCAACTGGGGTATGCGCACAGATACGCAGTATTTT
>TRBV5-1|NA|NA|TRBJ2-7
CASSLEGQVYEQYF
TGCGCCAGCAGCTTGGAAGGTCAGGTCTACGAGCAGTACTTC
>TRBV10-3|NA|TRBD1|TRBJ2-1
CAISEGNRGHMNEQFF
TGTGCCATCAGTGAGGGGAACAGGGGGCACATGAATGAGCAGTTCTTC
>TRBV7-9|few|NA|TRBJ1-1
CASSLVTGQTEAFF
TGTGCCAGCAGCTTGGTTACAGGGCAGACTGAAGCTTTCTTT
>TRBV5-1|few|NA|TRBJ2-3
CASSLDDSTDTQYF
TGCGCCAGCAGCTTGGATGATAGCACAGATACGCAGTATTTT
>TRBV15|NA|NA|TRBJ2-1
CATSIRDTGLDNEQFF
TGTGCCACCAGCATCCGGGACACCGGCCTAGACAATGAGCAGTTCTTC
>TRBV25-1|few|TRBD1|TRBJ2-7
CASSARPGQTYEQYF
TGTGCCAGCAGTGCGAGACCGGGACAGACCTACGAGCAGTACTTC
>TRBV20-1|NA|TRBD2|TRBJ2-1
CSASRGRGVSYNEQFF
TGCAGTGCTAGTCGCGGGAGAGGAGTCTCCTACAATGAGCAGTTCTTC
>TRBV6-1|few|TRBD2|TRBJ2-1
CASSPPVAGLREQFF
TGTGCCAGCAGCCCCCCGGTAGCGGGATTACGTGAGCAGTTCTTC
>TRBV7-6|NA|TRBD1|TRBJ2-1
CASSKGTGGDPYNEQFF
TGTGCCAGCAGCAAAGGGACAGGGGGCGATCCCTACAATGAGCAGTTCTTC
>TRBV5-1|NA|TRBD2|TRBJ2-1
CASSPPSSGITEQFF
TGCGCCAGCAGCCCCCCCTCTAGCGGGATTACAGAGCAGTTCTTC
>TRBV3-1|few|TRBD1|TRBJ2-5
CASSLRWTGGETQYF
TGTGCCAGCAGCCTCAGATGGACAGGGGGCGAGACCCAGTACTTC
>TRBV27|NA|NA|TRBJ2-7
CASSLGTSFSYEQYF
TGTGCCAGCAGTTTGGGGACTTCATTCTCCTACGAGCAGTACTTC
>TRBV12-3/TRBV12-4|few|NA|TRBJ2-1
CASSFFWEPTSEQFF
TGTGCCAGCAGTTTCTTTTGGGAACCAACCAGTGAGCAGTTCTTC
>TRBV7-9|few|NA|TRBJ2-1
CASSSEVSYNEQFF
TGTGCCAGCAGCTCAGAGGTCTCCTACAATGAGCAGTTCTTC
>TRBV7-2|few|NA|TRBJ1-5
CASSLWPGNQPQHF
TGTGCCAGCAGCTTATGGCCCGGCAATCAGCCCCAGCATTTT
>TRBV12-3/TRBV12-4|NA|NA|TRBJ1-4
CASSKYKGATNEKLFF
TGTGCCAGCAGTAAATACAAGGGGGCAACTAATGAAAAACTGTTTTTT
>TRBV12-3/TRBV12-4|NA|NA|TRBJ2-7
CASSRLGGPREQYF
TGTGCCAGCAGCCGACTAGGGGGACCTCGAGAGCAGTACTTC
>TRBV4-1|few|TRBD2|TRBJ2-1
CASSQSASGRPYEQFF
TGCGCCAGCAGCCAATCTGCTAGCGGGAGACCCTATGAGCAGTTCTTC
>TRBV7-6|NA|NA|TRBJ2-6
CASSPSRIGSGANVLTF
TGTGCCAGCAGCCCGTCTAGGATAGGCTCTGGGGCCAACGTCCTGACTTTC
>TRBV12-3/TRBV12-4|many|NA|TRBJ2-1
CASTLASHNEQFF
TGTGCCAGCACCCTAGCTTCCCACAATGAGCAGTTCTTC
>TRBV5-1|many|NA|TRBJ2-3
CASSFRDPRTDTQYF
TGCGCCAGCAGCTTCCGGGACCCTCGCACAGATACGCAGTATTTT
>TRBV3-1|NA|TRBD2|TRBJ2-4
CASSPTGGRAKNIQYF
TGTGCCAGCAGCCCTACTGGCGGGAGGGCCAAAAACATTCAGTACTTC
>TRBV12-3/TRBV12-4|NA|NA|TRBJ1-5
CASSPRVVGSHQPQHF
TGTGCCAGCAGTCCGAGGGTAGTTGGATCCCATCAGCCCCAGCATTTT
>TRBV7-3|NA|NA|TRBJ2-1
CASSYLGGTDEQFF
TGTGCCAGCAGCTACCTAGGAGGGACAGATGAGCAGTTCTTC
>TRBV4-1|many|TRBD1|TRBJ1-2
CASSQTGTGGPGYTF
TGCGCCAGCAGCCAGACCGGGACAGGGGGCCCTGGCTACACCTTC
>TRBV12-3/TRBV12-4|many|NA|TRBJ2-2
CASSPRGASYTGELFF
TGTGCCAGCAGCCCACGCGGCGCATCATACACCGGGGAGCTGTTTTTT
>TRBV7-6|few|NA|TRBJ2-3
CASSLGGTFTDTQYF
TGTGCCAGCAGCTTAGGGGGGACTTTCACAGATACGCAGTATTTT
>TRBV4-1|few|NA|TRBJ2-2
CASSQVVRSTGELFF
TGCGCCAGCAGCCAAGTAGTGAGGAGCACCGGGGAGCTGTTTTTT
>TRBV12-3/TRBV12-4|many|NA|TRBJ2-7
CASSPDYSYEQYF
TGTGCCAGCAGTCCAGACTATAGCTACGAGCAGTACTTC
>TRBV27|NA|NA|TRBJ2-7
CASSPGGGELYEQYF
TGTGCCAGCAGTCCAGGGGGGGGCGAACTGTACGAGCAGTACTTC
>TRBV6-5|NA|NA|TRBJ1-5
CASSYSNRFRQPQHF
TGTGCCAGCAGTTACTCGAATAGGTTTCGTCAGCCCCAGCATTTT
>TRBV7-9|many|NA|TRBJ2-3
CASSSGRLTDTQYF
TGTGCCAGCAGCTCCGGACGGTTAACAGATACGCAGTATTTT
>TRBV7-8|NA|TRBD2|TRBJ2-7
CASSLSRLAGAAYEQYF
TGTGCCAGCAGCTTGTCGCGACTAGCGGGAGCCGCCTACGAGCAGTACTTC
>TRBV7-8|NA|TRBD2|TRBJ2-7
CASSFRGSGSPLYEQYF
TGTGCCAGCAGCTTCCGTGGGAGCGGGAGTCCTCTCTACGAGCAGTACTTC
>TRBV15|few|TRBD1|TRBJ1-2
CATSSMGPGGIYGYTF
TGTGCCACCAGCTCAATGGGTCCAGGGGGCATATATGGCTACACCTTC
>TRBV20-1|few|NA|TRBJ1-5
CSAIRVNNQPQHF
TGCAGTGCGATCAGGGTTAACAATCAGCCCCAGCATTTT
>TRBV10-3|NA|NA|TRBJ1-5
CAIRASVGNQPQHF
TGTGCCATCAGGGCGTCGGTTGGAAATCAGCCCCAGCATTTT
>TRBV9|many|NA|TRBJ2-7
CASSAIPGPTYEQYF
TGTGCCAGCAGCGCGATCCCGGGACCAACCTACGAGCAGTACTTC
>TRBV7-2|once|NA|TRBJ2-7
CASTASGNYEQHF
TGTGCCAGCACCGCTTCGGGAAACTACGAGCAGCACTTC
>TRBV20-1|many|TRBD1|TRBJ1-2
CREAPGQGYGYTF
TGCAGAGAGGCACCGGGACAGGGATATGGCTACACCTTC
>TRBV18|few|NA|TRBJ1-4
CASSRGSAHNEKLFF
TGTGCCAGCTCACGGGGGTCGGCGCATAATGAAAAACTGTTTTTT
>TRBV12-3/TRBV12-4|NA|NA|TRBJ2-2
CASRRPTGTGELFF
TGTGCCAGCAGACGGCCGACAGGTACCGGGGAGCTGTTTTTT
>TRBV7-8|NA|TRBD2|TRBJ2-5
CASSSQASGRETQYF
TGTGCCAGCAGCTCCCAAGCTAGCGGGAGGGAGACCCAGTACTTC
>TRBV30|NA|TRBD2|TRBJ2-1
CAWGRYSGRALRVNEQFF
TGTGCCTGGGGTCGTTATAGCGGGAGGGCCTTGAGGGTCAATGAGCAGTTCTTC
>TRBV20-1|NA|NA|TRBJ2-1
CSAMYGSYNEQFF
TGCAGTGCTATGTACGGCTCCTACAATGAGCAGTTCTTC
>TRBV14|NA|TRBD2|TRBJ2-2
CASSQGPGTSLTGELFF
TGTGCCAGCAGCCAAGGCCCCGGGACTAGCCTCACCGGGGAGCTGTTTTTT
>TRBV24-1|NA|NA|TRBJ2-2
CATSGTETTGELFF
TGTGCCACCAGTGGGACCGAAACTACCGGGGAGCTGTTTTTT
>TRBV11-1|many|TRBD2|TRBJ2-7
CASSRLALGEQYF
TGTGCCAGCAGCCGACTAGCACTTGGGGAGCAGTACTTC